The present entry profiles one T cell receptor beta chain with its context. Its antigen remains unidentified. The CDR3 is 14 amino acids. Germline loops: CDR1 SGHRS, CDR2 YFSETQ. Between the trimmed V and J ends, which lost 3 bases and 6 bases, there was a span of 16 bases. The data are from a study of blood T cells in healthy people across ages. Findings and caveats of the study: PBMC samples, being unsorted, prevented any conclusive comparison of naive and antigen-experienced cells.

Then a second PCR, running roughly 7 to 11 cycles, was carried out with a sample-barcoded 5' primer and a J-beta primer mix. A template-switch adaptor containing 12 random nucleotides labeled each cDNA molecule. TCRdb reprocessed the 5' RACE reads with MiXCR, giving one entry per CDR3 protein. There are some 1,800,000 distinct CDR3 sequences in the sample; around 42% occur only once, and 23% lies in the top ten. Each donor was a healthy Caucasian individual from Russia, aged roughly 6 to 90. Per sample, extraction of total RNA gave at least 5.5 micrograms in every case. This sequence joins TRBV5-1 and TRBJ2-7; D is undetermined. The sequence was obtained from a human donor in good health. Sequencing input: blood. The CDR3 here is CASSWTQWSGEQYF. In nucleotides, the CDR3 is TGCGCCAGCAGCTGGACCCAGTGGAGTGGCGAGCAGTACTTC.